This T cell receptor (beta chain) came from a study of radiation and T cells in renal cell carcinoma. Study results and limitations: Top 100 clonotypes averaged around 50% in irradiated versus about 45% in nephrectomy-only tumors. Dominant CDR3 motifs were more common in irradiated tumors than controls.

Method: immunoSEQ multiplex PCR; TCRdb's copy keeps in-frame clones and lacks some. The profile covers 5,700 or so clones, with about two thirds appearing a single time and 28% taken by the ten largest. Stated treatment: treatment-naive control, cytoreductive nephrectomy. This renal cell carcinoma was of the clear cell type. Controls included a few female and about 10 male donors, resected 2011 to 2014. Of note for this clone: What it recognizes is unknown.

CDR1 is LNHDA, CDR2 SQIVND, per germline (reference sequence). The CDR3 contains 16 residues. V lost 1 base to trimming and J lost 4 bases, with 14 bases between them. This sequence originates from a human donor with renal cell carcinoma. This rearrangement joins TRBV19 to TRBJ2-1, with D possibly matching TRBD2 (6 bases). The starting material was tumor tissue, obtained from a patient whose treatment was nephrectomy without radiotherapy. This chain's CDR3 is CASSIGGRGGYNEQFF. The CDR3, as DNA: TGTGCCAGTAGTATAGGGGGCCGCGGAGGGTACAATGAGCAGTTCTTC.